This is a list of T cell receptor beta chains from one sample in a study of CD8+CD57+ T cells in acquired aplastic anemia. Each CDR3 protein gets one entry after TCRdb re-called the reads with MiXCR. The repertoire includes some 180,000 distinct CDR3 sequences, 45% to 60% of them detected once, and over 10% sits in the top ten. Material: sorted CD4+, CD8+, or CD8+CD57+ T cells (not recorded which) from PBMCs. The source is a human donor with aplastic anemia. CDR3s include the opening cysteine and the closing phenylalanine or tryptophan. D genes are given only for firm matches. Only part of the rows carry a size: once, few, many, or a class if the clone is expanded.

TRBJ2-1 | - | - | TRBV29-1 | TGCAGCGTAGTACCCTCCTACGATGAGCAGTCCTTC | CSVVPSYDEQSF
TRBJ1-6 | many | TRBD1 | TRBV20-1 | TGCAGTGCTAGACCCGGGACAGCTAATTCACCCCTCCACTTT | CSARPGTANSPLHF
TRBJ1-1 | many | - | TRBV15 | TGTGCCACCAGCAGAGTAAGAAACACTGAAGCTTTCTTT | CATSRVRNTEAFF
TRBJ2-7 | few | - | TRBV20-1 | TGCAGTGCTAACCTTGGTGGCTACGAGCAGTACTTC | CSANLGGYEQYF
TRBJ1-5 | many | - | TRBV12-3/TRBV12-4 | TGTGCCAGCAGTCAGCAGGGAGCATACAATCAGCCCCAGCATTTT | CASSQQGAYNQPQHF
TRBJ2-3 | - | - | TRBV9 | TGTGCCAGCAGCGTAAGAGGGCTCACTAGCACAGATACGCAGTATTTT | CASSVRGLTSTDTQYF
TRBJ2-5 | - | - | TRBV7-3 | TGTGCCAGCAGTGAAGCCCTGGAGACCCAGTACTTC | CASSEALETQYF
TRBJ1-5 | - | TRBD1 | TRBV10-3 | TGTGCCAGCAGTTCTCGCGGACAGGGGAATCAGCCCCAGCATTTT | CASSSRGQGNQPQHF
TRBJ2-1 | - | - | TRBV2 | TGTGCCAGCAGTACAAGGCCCAATGAGCAGTTCTTC | CASSTRPNEQFF
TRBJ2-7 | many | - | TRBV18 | TGTGCCAGCTCACGGGACAACTTCTACGAGCAGTACTTC | CASSRDNFYEQYF
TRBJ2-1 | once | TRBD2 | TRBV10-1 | TGCGCCAGCAGTGAGTCAGCGGGGGGGCCGAGGGATGAGCAGTTCTTC | CASSESAGGPRDEQFF
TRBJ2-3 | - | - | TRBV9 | TGTGCCAGCAGCGTAGATCAGGGTTCCACAGATACGCAGTATTTT | CASSVDQGSTDTQYF
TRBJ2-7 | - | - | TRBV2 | TGTGCCAGCAGTACCTCTAGCGTGGGAGGTTTCTACGAGCAGTACTTC | CASSTSSVGGFYEQYF
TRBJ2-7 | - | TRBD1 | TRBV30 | TGTGCCTGGAGTGTACAGGGGACAAGAGGGAGCGAGCAGTACTTC | CAWSVQGTRGSEQYF
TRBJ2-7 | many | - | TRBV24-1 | TGTGCCACCAGTGATAATCGGGGGAACCCCTACGAGCAGTACTTC | CATSDNRGNPYEQYF
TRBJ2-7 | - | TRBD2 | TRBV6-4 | TGTGCCAGCCTGAGGAAAGGGACTAGCAACGAGCAGTACTTC | CASLRKGTSNEQYF
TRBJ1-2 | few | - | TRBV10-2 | TGCGCCAGCAGTGAACAAGAAGCTAACTATGGCTACACCTTC | CASSEQEANYGYTF
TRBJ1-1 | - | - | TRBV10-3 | TGTGCCATCACTGGGGGCAGGGATCTCACTGAAGCTTTCTTT | CAITGGRDLTEAFF
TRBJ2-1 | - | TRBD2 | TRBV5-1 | TGCGCCATCCCGGGACTAGCGGCTTCATACAATGAGCAGTTCTTC | CAIPGLAASYNEQFF
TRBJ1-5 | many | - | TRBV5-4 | TGTGCCAGCAGCTTGGCACCCATGGGGGCGCATTATAGCAATCAGCCCCAGCATTTT | CASSLAPMGAHYSNQPQHF
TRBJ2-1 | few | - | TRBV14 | TGTGCCAGCAGCCAAGATCGCGTCGTCAATGAGCAGTTCTTC | CASSQDRVVNEQFF
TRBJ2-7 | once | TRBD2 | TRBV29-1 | TGCAGCGTTGGGACTAGCGGGTACGAGCAGTACTTC | CSVGTSGYEQYF
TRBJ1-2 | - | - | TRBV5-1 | TGCGCCAGCAGCTTGGCCCGCGCAGGGGATTATGGCTACACCTTC | CASSLARAGDYGYTF
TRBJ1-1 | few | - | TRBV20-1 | TGCAGTGCTGCGACAGGAAGCAAATTGAACACTGAAGCTTTCTTT | CSAATGSKLNTEAFF
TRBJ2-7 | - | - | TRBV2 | TGTGCCTGCTCACTGGGACCTGGCGAGCAGTACTTC | CACSLGPGEQYF
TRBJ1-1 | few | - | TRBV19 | TGTGCCAGTAGTATGGGAGCCATCGTCGAAGCTTTCTTT | CASSMGAIVEAFF
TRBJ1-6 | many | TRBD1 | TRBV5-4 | TGTGCCAGCAGCTCCTCCGGGACAGGGACCGGCTGGGACCTCCACTTT | CASSSSGTGTGWDLHF
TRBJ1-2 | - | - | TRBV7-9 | TGTGCCAGCAGCTTGGGAGGGCCTCCGCGGGATGGCTACACCTTC | CASSLGGPPRDGYTF
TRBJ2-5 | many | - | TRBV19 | TGTGCCAGTAGTATAGTCCCTCGGGGGATTAAAGAGACCCAGTACTTC | CASSIVPRGIKETQYF
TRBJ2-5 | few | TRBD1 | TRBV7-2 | TGTGCCAGCAGGGGACAGGGTGTCTGGACCCAGTACTTC | CASRGQGVWTQYF
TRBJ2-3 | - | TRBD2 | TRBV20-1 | TGCAGTGCTACGGCGGGAGGCCTCACAGATACGCAGTATTTT | CSATAGGLTDTQYF
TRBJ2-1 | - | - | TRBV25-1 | TGTGCCAGCAGTGGAGAACCGGGAAGCAATGAGCAGTTCTTC | CASSGEPGSNEQFF
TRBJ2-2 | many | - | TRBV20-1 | TGCAGTGCTAGAGATGTCATCGGGGGCTCGAACACCGGGGAGCTGTTTTTT | CSARDVIGGSNTGELFF
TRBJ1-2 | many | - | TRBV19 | TGTGCCAGTAGTACGGACCGAGGAGCTAACTATGGCTACACCTTC | CASSTDRGANYGYTF
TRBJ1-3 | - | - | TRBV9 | TGTGCCAGCAGCCTCCATTCCGGAAACACCATATATTTT | CASSLHSGNTIYF
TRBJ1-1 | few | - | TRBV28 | TGTGCCAGCAGTGGTACGCGACCCACGGCTGAAGCTTTCTTT | CASSGTRPTAEAFF
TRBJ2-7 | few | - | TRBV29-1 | TGCAGCGTCGACCCGGACAGCTACGAGCAGTACTTC | CSVDPDSYEQYF
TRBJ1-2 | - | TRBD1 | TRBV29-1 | TGCAGCGCACAGGGGTCCGTCGACTATGGCTACACCTTC | CSAQGSVDYGYTF
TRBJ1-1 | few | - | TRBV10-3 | TGTGCCATCAGTACCCGCCCTACTGGACACAGGAACACTGAAGCTTTCTTT | CAISTRPTGHRNTEAFF
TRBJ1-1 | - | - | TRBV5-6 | TGTGCCAGCAGCCCCTCGGACGGGAACACTGAAGCTTTCTTT | CASSPSDGNTEAFF